The rows below give T cell receptor beta chains drawn from one sample of a study of CD8+ T cells in alopecia areata. Generated by immunoSEQ multiplex PCR, the TCRdb table keeps only in-frame clones and is missing some. This sample has about 180,000 clones; 50% to 70% occur once, and the top ten carry roughly 14%. The material was CD4+ T cells sorted from blood, obtained at week 0. All receptors come from a human donor with alopecia areata. CDR3s include the opening cysteine and the closing phenylalanine or tryptophan. D genes are given only for firm matches. The size of a clone is reported for some rows only, either as once, few or many, or as a class for expanded clones.

j_call,v_call,clone_size,d_call,cdr3_aa,cdr3_nt
TRBJ2-7,TRBV29-1,NA,NA,CSVAPVLGNEQYF,TGCAGCGTTGCTCCCGTCCTAGGGAACGAGCAGTACTTC
TRBJ2-7,TRBV5-1,few,NA,CASSLVTGGNSYEQYF,TGCGCCAGCAGCTTGGTGACAGGAGGAAATTCCTACGAGCAGTACTTC
TRBJ1-5,TRBV6-1,NA,NA,CASSEGYSNQPQHF,TGTGCCAGCAGTGAAGGGTATAGCAATCAGCCCCAGCATTTT
TRBJ2-3,TRBV6-5,NA,TRBD2,CASRLAGAATDTQYF,TGTGCCAGCAGACTAGCGGGGGCCGCCACAGATACGCAGTATTTT
TRBJ2-2,TRBV2,NA,NA,CATGAGPNTGELFF,TGTGCCACAGGGGCGGGTCCGAACACCGGGGAGCTGTTTTTT
TRBJ2-7,TRBV29-1,few,NA,CSVIRQNEQYF,TGCAGCGTTATTCGGCAGAACGAGCAGTACTTC
TRBJ2-7,TRBV27,once,TRBD2,CASKGLAGDRGQYF,TGTGCCAGCAAGGGACTAGCGGGGGATCGGGGGCAGTACTTC
TRBJ1-5,TRBV4-2,NA,NA,CASSQGGNQPQHF,TGTGCCAGCAGCCAAGGAGGGAATCAGCCCCAGCATTTT
TRBJ1-1,TRBV14,NA,TRBD1,CASSQRTGWRTEAFF,TGTGCCAGCAGCCAACGGACAGGGTGGCGAACTGAAGCTTTCTTT
TRBJ2-1,TRBV30,NA,NA,CAWMGGADNEQFF,TGTGCCTGGATGGGTGGGGCGGACAATGAGCAGTTCTTC
TRBJ2-1,TRBV25-1,NA,TRBD2,CASSFSGGAGEQFF,TGTGCCAGCAGCTTTAGCGGGGGGGCCGGTGAGCAGTTCTTC
TRBJ1-1,TRBV6-6,NA,TRBD1,CASSQGVVTEAFF,TGTGCCAGCAGCCAGGGGGTGGTTACTGAAGCTTTCTTT
TRBJ2-5,TRBV7-9,NA,NA,CASSPSGQGGETQYF,TGTGCCAGCAGCCCCTCCGGCCAGGGTGGAGAGACCCAGTACTTC
TRBJ1-6,TRBV29-1,NA,TRBD1,CSVEADRGSPLHF,TGCAGCGTTGAGGCTGACAGGGGGTCTCCCCTCCACTTT
TRBJ1-1,TRBV29-1,NA,NA,CSVEGGQTNTEAFF,TGCAGCGTTGAAGGAGGACAGACGAACACTGAAGCTTTCTTT
TRBJ2-1,TRBV25-1,NA,NA,CASSQGTIEQFF,TGTGCCAGCAGTCAGGGGACAATTGAGCAGTTCTTC